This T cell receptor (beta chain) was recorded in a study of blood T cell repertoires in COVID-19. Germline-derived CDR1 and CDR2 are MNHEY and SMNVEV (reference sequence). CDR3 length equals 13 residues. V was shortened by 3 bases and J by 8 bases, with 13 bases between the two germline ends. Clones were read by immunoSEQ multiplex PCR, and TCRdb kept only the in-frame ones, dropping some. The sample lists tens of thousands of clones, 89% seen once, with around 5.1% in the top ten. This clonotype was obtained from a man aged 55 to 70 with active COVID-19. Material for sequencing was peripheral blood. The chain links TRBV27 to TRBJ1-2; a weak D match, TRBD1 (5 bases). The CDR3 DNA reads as TGTGCCAGCAGTTTGGGGGGGATAGGGGGCTACACCTTC. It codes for CASSLGGIGGYTF.